This entry concerns a single TCR beta chain. This specimen belongs to a study of OX40 agonist ivuxolimab in advanced cancers. Study-level information: All patients had ivuxolimab intravenously every 2 weeks at 0.01 to 10 mg/kg. Of the participants, under 50% had some prior anti-PD-1, anti-PD-L1 or anti-CTLA-4 therapy, which was allowed.

The table came from immunoSEQ multiplex PCR; TCRdb's copy has only in-frame clones and leaves some out. The data hold approximately 33,000 clones, with roughly nine tenths observed a single time. The CDR3 has 14 amino acids. V was cut by 4 bases and J by 5 bases, with 16 bases left in between. Germline-derived CDR1 and CDR2 are SGDLS and YYNGEE. The clonotype was recovered from an adult with an advanced solid tumor such as melanoma, head and neck, liver or kidney cancer. The material sequenced was CD4+ or CD8+ T cells sorted from blood, taken in a trial of the OX40 agonist ivuxolimab. The chain has TRBV9 and TRBJ2-7; D is possibly TRBD2 (5 bases). This CDR3 reads CASSPPGVPDEQYF. CDR3 nucleotides: TGTGCCAGCAGCCCCCCCGGGGTCCCCGACGAGCAGTACTTC.